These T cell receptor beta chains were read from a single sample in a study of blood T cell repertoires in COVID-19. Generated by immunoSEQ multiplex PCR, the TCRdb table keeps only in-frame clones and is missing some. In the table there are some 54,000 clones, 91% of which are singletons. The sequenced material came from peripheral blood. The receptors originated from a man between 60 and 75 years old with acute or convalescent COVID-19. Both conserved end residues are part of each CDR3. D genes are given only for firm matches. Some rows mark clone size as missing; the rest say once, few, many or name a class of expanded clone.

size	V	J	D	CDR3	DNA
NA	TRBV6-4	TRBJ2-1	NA	CASAGHLGNEQFF	TGTGCCAGCGCGGGCCATCTGGGCAATGAGCAGTTCTTC
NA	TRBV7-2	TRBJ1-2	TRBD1	CASSPRTGLLYGYTF	TGTGCCAGCAGCCCCCGGACAGGGCTCCTCTATGGCTACACCTTC
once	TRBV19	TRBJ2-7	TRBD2	CASSTRLAGRTYEQYF	TGTGCCAGTAGTACCCGTTTAGCGGGAAGAACCTACGAGCAGTACTTC
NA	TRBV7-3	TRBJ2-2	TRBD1	CASSLTGRTGELFF	TGTGCCAGCAGCTTGACAGGGCGGACCGGGGAGCTGTTTTTT
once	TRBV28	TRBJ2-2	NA	CASSPRQYTGELFF	TGTGCCAGCAGTCCACGACAGTACACCGGGGAGCTGTTTTTT
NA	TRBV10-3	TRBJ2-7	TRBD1	CAISEPDRGLDEQYF	TGTGCCATCAGTGAGCCGGACAGGGGGCTCGACGAGCAGTACTTC
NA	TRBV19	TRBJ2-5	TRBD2	CASSTGTSGWLETQYF	TGTGCCAGTAGTACCGGGACTAGCGGGTGGTTGGAGACCCAGTACTTC
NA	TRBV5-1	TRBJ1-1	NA	CASSDSGQVGTEAFF	TGCGCCAGCAGCGATTCGGGACAAGTGGGCACTGAAGCTTTCTTT
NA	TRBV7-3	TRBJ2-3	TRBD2	CASSYKLAGGTDTQYF	TGTGCCAGCAGCTACAAACTAGCGGGCGGCACAGATACGCAGTATTTT
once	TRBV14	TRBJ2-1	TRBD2	CASSPGLAPNEQFF	TGTGCCAGCAGCCCTGGACTAGCGCCCAATGAGCAGTTCTTC
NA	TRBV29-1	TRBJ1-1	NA	CSVGARGNTEAFF	TGCAGCGTTGGGGCTCGGGGAAACACTGAAGCTTTCTTT
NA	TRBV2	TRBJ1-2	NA	CASSEVPTAGSYPYGYTF	TGTGCCAGCAGTGAAGTCCCAACTGCAGGATCATACCCTTATGGCTACACCTTC
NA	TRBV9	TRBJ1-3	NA	CASASRARGGNTIYF	TGTGCCAGCGCTTCGAGGGCGCGGGGTGGAAACACCATATATTTT
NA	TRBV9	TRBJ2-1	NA	CASSVAARDNEQFF	TGTGCCAGCAGCGTAGCCGCCCGCGACAATGAGCAGTTCTTC
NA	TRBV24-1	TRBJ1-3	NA	CATSDPNSGNTIYF	TGTGCCACCAGTGATCCAAACTCTGGAAACACCATATATTTT
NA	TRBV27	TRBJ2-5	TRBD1	CASSLSPDRALQETQYF	TGTGCCAGCAGTTTATCACCTGACAGGGCGCTACAAGAGACCCAGTACTTC
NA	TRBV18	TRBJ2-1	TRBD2	CASSPPIRALREDHEQFF	TGTGCCAGCTCACCTCCAATTCGGGCTTTGCGGGAGGACCATGAGCAGTTCTTC
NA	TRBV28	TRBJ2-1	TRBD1	CASSLTGVQNNEQFF	TGTGCCAGCAGCTTAACAGGGGTTCAAAATAATGAGCAGTTCTTC
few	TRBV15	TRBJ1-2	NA	CATSRMGGYGYTF	TGTGCCACCAGCAGAATGGGGGGCTATGGCTACACCTTC
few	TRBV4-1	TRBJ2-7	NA	CASSPVVSSYEQYF	TGCGCCAGCAGCCCAGTCGTCAGCTCCTACGAGCAGTACTTC